This section outlines one T cell receptor beta chain sequence together with its context. Under the authors' procedure: From reference gene primer amplification, estimates of nucleated cell counts were derived. TCRdb keeps only in-frame clones here, not all; method: immunoSEQ multiplex PCR. D and trimming were read from the DNA, whereas the V and J calls and clone size are those reported in that table. The top ten hold 14% of the sample, which has around 110,000 clones, roughly four fifths seen once. The data were obtained in a study of blood T cell repertoires in COVID-19. Study context: Acute and convalescent COVID-19 samples came from the United States, Italy and Spain. PBMCs, B-cell-depleted T cells, or T cells were the source of the cDNA or gDNA that made up the material.

The CDR3 totals 13 residues. V shed 6 bases and J shed 8 bases, with 13 bases lying between them. Germline CDR1 ENHRY, CDR2 SYGVKD. J is TRBJ1-4 and V is TRBV10-3, with TRBD1 as a possible D gene (5 bases). The specimen sequenced was peripheral blood. This receptor was taken from a woman aged 55-69 years with acute or convalescent COVID-19. CDR3 loop: CAIRGDSREKLFF. The CDR3 DNA follows: TGTGCCATCAGGGGGGACTCGAGGGAAAAACTGTTTTTT.